Listed here are 6 T cell receptor beta chains from one sample, sequenced in a study of blood T cell repertoires in COVID-19. Clones were read by immunoSEQ multiplex PCR, and TCRdb kept only the in-frame ones, dropping some. The table lists 150,000 to 200,000 clones, about 86% of them singletons. The source material was peripheral blood. Source of these receptors: a woman of 80 years or more with acute or convalescent COVID-19.

The V gene is TRBV6-6, the J gene TRBJ2-6, with 9 bases aligning to TRBD1. V lost 6 bases to trimming and J lost 0 bases; unmatched junction nucleotides: 9. The germline V gene has CDR1 MNHNY and CDR2 SVGAGI (reference sequence). The CDR3 sequence is 18 residues long. The CDR3 DNA sequence: TGTGCCAGCAGCCGATGGACAGGGGCCAGCTCTGGGGCCAACGTCCTGACTTTC. It codes for CASSRWTGASSGANVLTF.

This rearrangement joins TRBV7-3 to TRBJ1-1; D is perhaps TRBD1 (6 bases). With 5 bases removed from V and 4 bases from J, the gap between germline ends came to 11 bases. Germline V gene lookup returns CDR1 SGHTA and CDR2 FQGTGA. The CDR3 has 13 amino acids. The CDR3 protein is CASSRTGPTEAFF. For the CDR3, the DNA is TGTGCCAGCAGCCGCACAGGGCCCACTGAAGCTTTCTTT. Together with reference TRBV7-3 and TRBJ1-1, the CDR3 gives the full variable domain: GAGVSQTPSNKVTEKGKYVELRCDPISGHTALYWYRQSLGQGPEFLIYFQGTGAADDSGLPNDRFFAVRPEGSVSTLKIQRTERGDSAVYLCASSRTGPTEAFFGQGTRLTVV.

This chain connects TRBV6-4 to TRBJ2-7, with 9 bases aligning to TRBD2. V gave up 6 bases and J gave up 3 bases; unmatched junction bases: 21. Germline CDR1 reads MRHNA; CDR2 reads SNTAGT. The CDR3 sequence is 19 residues long. DNA for the CDR3: TGTGCCAGCAGCCCCAGACAAAGCCCCCGCGGGGGGGGCTACTACGAGCAGTACTTC. The encoded protein is CASSPRQSPRGGGYYEQYF.

The chain employs TRBV19 and TRBJ2-3, with TRBD2 matching 13 bases. CDR1 is LNHDA, CDR2 SQIVND, per germline (reference sequence). V lost 6 bases to trimming and J lost 3 bases; unmatched junction nucleotides: 6. There are 16 residues in the CDR3. The CDR3 DNA reads as TGTGCCAGTAGACTAGCGGGGGGGCGGACGACAGATACGCAGTATTTT. This codes for CASRLAGGRTTDTQYF. The full variable domain, rest sourced from reference TRBV19 and TRBJ2-3, is DGGITQSPKYLFRKEGQNVTLSCEQNLNHDAMYWYRQDPGQGLRLIYYSQIVNDFQKGDIAEGYSVSREKKESFPLTVTSAQKNPTAFYLCASRLAGGRTTDTQYFGPGTRLTVL.

CDR3 loop: CASSYVADRGLLYEQYF. The DNA for the CDR3 is TGTGCCAGCAGTTACGTAGCCGACAGGGGTCTCCTCTACGAGCAGTACTTC. The V call is TRBV27, the J call TRBJ2-7; TRBD1 agrees at 8 bases. Germline V CDR1 and CDR2: MNHEY, SMNVEV (reference sequence). V was clipped by 4 bases and J by 3 bases; unmatched bases: 14. This CDR3 has 17 amino acids.

The J gene is TRBJ1-1, the V gene TRBV18, with TRBD1 matching over 8 bases. The CDR3 covers 14 residues. The ends lost 7 bases at V and 5 bases at J; junction bases unmatched: 9. Germline CDR1 and CDR2: KGHSH and LQKENI. The chain's CDR3 is CASLPGQGLTEAFF. The CDR3 DNA follows: TGTGCCAGCTTACCCGGACAGGGACTAACTGAAGCTTTCTTT. The full variable domain, with the rest looked up from reference TRBV18 and TRBJ1-1, is NAGVMQNPRHLVRRRGQEARLRCSPMKGHSHVYWYRQLPEEGLKFMVYLQKENIIDESGMPKERFSAEFPKEGPSILRIQQVVRGDSAAYFCASLPGQGLTEAFFGQGTRLTVV.